The entry below gives a single T cell receptor beta chain sequence along with its context. As yet, its antigen is unknown. The V end lost 0 bases, the J end lost 2 bases, and 11 bases lay between the germline ends. Germline-derived CDR1 and CDR2 are SQVTM and ANQGSEA. The CDR3 extends over 14 amino acids. These data originate in a study of cytomegalovirus exposure and HLA in healthy donors. Whole-study results and caveats: Researchers reported in a later analysis that common viral pathogens appeared linked to several top clusters.

PCR was performed using 60 Vbeta and 13 Jbeta primers. Data came from immunoSEQ multiplex PCR; TCRdb stores just in-frame clones and leaves some out. The sample carries over 150,000 clones, about 80% recorded once. The material sequenced was PBMCs. This TCR derives from a woman between 50 and 59 years old in good health and CMV-seropositive. The rearrangement uses TRBV29-1 and TRBJ2-7; perhaps TRBD1 as D (6 bases). The CDR3 region is CSVEDPGATYEQYF. The DNA for the CDR3 is TGCAGCGTTGAAGACCCAGGGGCCACCTACGAGCAGTACTTC.